The 24 T cell receptor beta chains in this list originate from one sample, sequenced in a study of regulatory and conventional T cells in RAG deficiency. The sorted conventional CD4+ T cells were CD25-low and CD127-high, with genomic DNA sequenced. Generated by immunoSEQ multiplex PCR, the TCRdb table keeps only in-frame clones and is missing some. Of tens of thousands of clones listed, roughly 93% were seen once; the top ten hold under 0.85%. The same sample was also studied in work on regulatory T cells. That investigation notes: The primer mix had 52 TRBV and 13 TRBJ primers.

Specimen: CD4+ T cells sorted from blood. These receptors all come from a human donor in good health.

V usage is TRBV10-3 and J usage is TRBJ1-1; 9 bases line up with TRBD1. CDR1 ENHRY and CDR2 SYGVKD come from the germline V gene. This CDR3 is built from 16 residues. The ends lost 11 bases at V and 0 bases at J; junction bases unmatched: 13. As DNA, the CDR3 is TGTGCCTCCAACCGAGGGACAGGGTCGGTGAACACTGAAGCTTTCTTT. It translates to CASNRGTGSVNTEAFF.

This chain joins TRBV7-3 and TRBJ2-5; TRBD2 aligns across 10 bases. CDR3 length: 15 residues. Unmatched junction bases numbered 7, after V lost 4 bases and J lost 5 bases. Germline-derived CDR1 and CDR2 are SGHTA and FQGTGA. This CDR3 is CASSSMGLARETQYF. CDR3 DNA: TGTGCCAGCAGCTCTATGGGACTAGCGAGGGAGACCCAGTACTTC.

The chain combines TRBV12-5 with TRBJ2-3; D is ambiguous. Looked up from germline, CDR1 is LGHNT and CDR2 is FRNRAP. The CDR3 is 13 residues long. V gave up 3 bases and J gave up 2 bases, with 6 bases separating them. CDR3 DNA: TGTGCTAGTGGTTTCCGACTCACAGATACGCAGTATTTT. Protein product: CASGFRLTDTQYF.

This chain uses TRBV9 with TRBJ2-1; D possibly corresponds to TRBD2 (7 bases). The CDR3 consists of 19 residues. The V and J ends lost 0 bases and 1 base respectively, with 20 bases between them. The germline V gene encodes CDR1 SGDLS and CDR2 YYNGEE. The CDR3 is CASSVGGGGEPSSYNEQFF. The CDR3 DNA reads TGTGCCAGCAGCGTAGGAGGGGGGGGAGAACCTAGTTCCTACAATGAGCAGTTCTTC.

This clone was observed a single time. The rearrangement links TRBV7-9 to TRBJ2-5; the D is unclear. Germline CDR1 and CDR2: SEHNR and FQNEAQ (reference sequence). Trimming pared 3 bases from V and 1 base from J, leaving 9 bases between. CDR3 size: 14 residues. This CDR3 reads CASSFWSVQETQYF. The CDR3 bases are TGTGCCAGCAGCTTTTGGTCAGTCCAAGAGACCCAGTACTTC.

The chain uses TRBV5-4 and TRBJ2-5; 9 bases are shared with TRBD1. The CDR3 spans 15 residues. With V trimmed by 3 bases and J by 2 bases, 5 bases remained unmatched. Germline loops: CDR1 SGHNT, CDR2 YYREEE (reference sequence). CDR3 in amino acids: CASSSDRGPQETQYF. CDR3 coding DNA: TGTGCCAGCAGCTCGGACAGGGGACCACAAGAGACCCAGTACTTC.

The chain links TRBV9 to TRBJ1-3; D is perhaps TRBD1 (5 bases). Germline CDR1 and CDR2: SGDLS and YYNGEE. Trimming took off 0 bases at V and 2 bases at J, with 12 bases between the two ends. The CDR3 contains 16 residues. The CDR3 sequence is CASSVVPGGTGNTIYF. CDR3 nucleotides: TGTGCCAGCAGCGTAGTGCCGGGGGGAACTGGAAACACCATATATTTT.

This rearrangement joins TRBV9 to TRBJ2-2, with 7 bases identical to TRBD2. The V gene end was trimmed by 3 bases and the J gene end by 3 bases; junction bases not matched to a gene: 5. Germline V gene sequence: CDR1 SGDLS, CDR2 YYNGEE. The CDR3 is 15 amino acids. The CDR3 here is CASSGVAGYTGELFF. The CDR3 DNA follows: TGTGCCAGCAGCGGTGTAGCGGGCTACACCGGGGAGCTGTTTTTT.

This chain joins TRBV5-5 and TRBJ2-4; 7 bases are a match to TRBD2. V gave up 1 base and J gave up 9 bases; unmatched junction bases: 10. Per the germline V gene, CDR1 is SGHKS and CDR2 is YYEKEE (reference sequence). The CDR3 totals 15 residues. CDR3 sequence reads: CASSLYAGVIGIQYF. The CDR3, as DNA: TGTGCCAGCAGCTTGTACGCGGGGGTAATCGGCATTCAGTACTTC.

The chain combines TRBV18 with TRBJ2-5, with D possibly being TRBD2 (5 bases). This CDR3 has 13 residues. Germline values: CDR1 KGHSH, CDR2 LQKENI. Trimming shortened V by 4 bases and J by 2 bases, and 8 bases separated the two germline ends. The CDR3 here is CASSLQRQETQYF. CDR3 nucleotides: TGTGCCAGCTCACTGCAGCGGCAAGAGACCCAGTACTTC.

This chain connects TRBV7-8 to TRBJ2-3, with 9 bases aligning to TRBD2. Germline CDR1 reads SGHVS; CDR2 reads FQNEAQ. The CDR3 covers 16 residues. V dropped 0 bases and J dropped 3; count of bases not matched to a gene: 4. CDR3 region: CASSLARLAGTDTQYF. The CDR3 nucleotides read TGTGCCAGCAGCTTAGCGCGGCTAGCGGGAACAGATACGCAGTATTTT.

A note on this clone: This sample includes further DNA sequences coding for the same CDR3. V usage is TRBV11-3 and J usage is TRBJ1-1; D not certain. This CDR3 contains 13 residues. Trimming pared 1 base from V and 1 base from J, leaving 4 bases between. The germline gives CDR1 SGHNT, CDR2 YENEEA. The CDR3 region has the DNA TGTGCCAGCAGCTTAGTACCGAACACTGAAGCTTTCTTT. This gives the protein CASSLVPNTEAFF.

The rearrangement joins TRBV4-2 to TRBJ1-4; 9 bases line up with TRBD1. Germline V gene data show CDR1 as LGHNA and CDR2 as YNFKEQ. J gave up 6 bases and V 2 bases, and 7 bases lay outside the gene matches. CDR3 length: 16 residues. CDR3 in DNA: TGTGCCAGCAGCCAACCTCGACAGGGGGAGCATGAAAAACTGTTTTTT. This encodes CASSQPRQGEHEKLFF.

The rearrangement links TRBV6-6 to TRBJ1-5, with a possible D match to TRBD1 (6 bases). CDR1 and CDR2 (germline): MNHNY, SVGAGI (reference sequence). The V end lost 4 bases, the J end lost 2 bases, and 15 bases lay between the germline ends. The CDR3 extends over 16 amino acids. CDR3 nucleotide sequence: TGTGCCAGCAGTTCCCAGGGGAGTCGGCGCAATCAGCCCCAGCATTTT. The encoded protein is CASSSQGSRRNQPQHF.

This chain links TRBV6-5 with TRBJ1-1; 11 bases line up with TRBD1. In germline, CDR1 is MNHEY, CDR2 SVGAGI. The CDR3 loop spans 15 amino acids. The V gene end was trimmed by 10 bases and the J gene end by 5 bases; junction bases not matched to a gene: 12. The CDR3 nucleotides are TGTGCCATCGGAGCCGGGACAGGGGGACGAACTGAAGCTTTCTTT. Translation gives CAIGAGTGGRTEAFF.

CDR3 sequence (DNA): TGTGCCAGCAGCCTCACCTGGGCCTCCTACAATGAGCAGTTCTTC. It encodes CASSLTWASYNEQFF. This chain joins TRBV5-5 and TRBJ2-1; D not resolved. Trimming shortened V by 4 bases and J by 0 bases, and 11 bases separated the two germline ends. CDR1 is SGHKS, CDR2 YYEKEE, per germline (reference sequence). The CDR3 sequence is 15 residues long.

The chain combines TRBV29-1 with TRBJ2-3; the D is unclear. The CDR3 runs to 16 residues. CDR1 and CDR2 from the germline V gene are SQVTM and ANQGSEA. V was pared by 7 bases and J by 4 bases, with 24 bases between. The CDR3 region has the DNA TGCAGCGCCCATCGAAGTCCTTCGACGACCGCAGATACGCAGTATTTT. Its translation: CSAHRSPSTTADTQYF.

The J gene is TRBJ1-1, the V gene TRBV28; no reliable D call. The germline gives CDR1 MDHEN, CDR2 SYDVKM. The CDR3 is made up of 11 amino acids. Trimming took 4 bases from V and 7 from J, leaving 7 bases between them. DNA of the CDR3: TGTGCCAGCAGTTCGACGGTTGAAGCTTTCTTT. Translating gives CASSSTVEAFF.

There are a few counts of this clone. This chain joins TRBV6-1 and TRBJ1-1; D unclear. Germline loops: CDR1 MNHNS, CDR2 SASEGT. The CDR3 is made up of 12 amino acids. V was pared by 9 bases and J by 4 bases, with 12 bases between. The CDR3 nucleotides read TGTGCCAGTAAAGGGTCGAGCACTGAAGCTTTCTTT. The encoded protein is CASKGSSTEAFF.

The chain has TRBV5-1 and TRBJ2-5; D unresolved. V was cut by 1 base and J by 2 bases, with 15 bases left in between. The germline V gene encodes CDR1 SGHRS and CDR2 YFSETQ. The CDR3 covers 16 residues. The CDR3 DNA sequence: TGCGCCAGCAGCTTGTCTCTGGTGTCGCCTCAAGAGACCCAGTACTTC. Residues: CASSLSLVSPQETQYF.

The sample holds one count of this clone. The chain joins TRBV27 to TRBJ1-1; D is ambiguous. Trimming took 5 bases from V and 6 from J, leaving 19 bases between them. Germline CDR1 and CDR2: MNHEY and SMNVEV (reference sequence). This CDR3 region has 15 residues. This CDR3 reads CASSPGPVGRAEAFF. For the CDR3, the DNA is TGTGCCAGCAGTCCCGGGCCGGTTGGGAGGGCTGAAGCTTTCTTT.

This clone appeared a few times. This sequence joins TRBV4-1 and TRBJ1-6; D may be TRBD1 (5 bases). The CDR3 totals 14 residues. Germline CDR1 reads MGHRA; CDR2 reads YSYEKL. V lost 3 bases to trimming and J lost 13 bases, with 16 bases between them. The CDR3, as DNA: TGCGCCAGCAGCCAGGTAGGGCCAAGGGACCCCCTCCACTTT. It codes for CASSQVGPRDPLHF.

In its sample, this clone was seen a few times. V usage is TRBV30 and J usage is TRBJ1-1, with TRBD1 as a possible D gene (5 bases). Germline V CDR1 and CDR2: GTSNPN, SVGIG (reference sequence). The CDR3 is 13 residues long. Trimming removed 4 bases from V and 1 base from J, with 10 bases in between. The CDR3 spells CAWNRGSNTEAFF. In DNA form, the CDR3 reads TGTGCCTGGAATCGGGGCTCGAACACTGAAGCTTTCTTT.

The V and J genes are TRBV9 and TRBJ1-1; D remains ambiguous. The CDR3 contains 14 residues. Germline V gene lookup returns CDR1 SGDLS and CDR2 YYNGEE. The V end lost 0 bases, the J end lost 5 bases, and 11 bases lay between the germline ends. CDR3 DNA sequence: TGTGCCAGCAGCGTAGGACCGGCGGAAACTGAAGCTTTCTTT. It translates to CASSVGPAETEAFF.